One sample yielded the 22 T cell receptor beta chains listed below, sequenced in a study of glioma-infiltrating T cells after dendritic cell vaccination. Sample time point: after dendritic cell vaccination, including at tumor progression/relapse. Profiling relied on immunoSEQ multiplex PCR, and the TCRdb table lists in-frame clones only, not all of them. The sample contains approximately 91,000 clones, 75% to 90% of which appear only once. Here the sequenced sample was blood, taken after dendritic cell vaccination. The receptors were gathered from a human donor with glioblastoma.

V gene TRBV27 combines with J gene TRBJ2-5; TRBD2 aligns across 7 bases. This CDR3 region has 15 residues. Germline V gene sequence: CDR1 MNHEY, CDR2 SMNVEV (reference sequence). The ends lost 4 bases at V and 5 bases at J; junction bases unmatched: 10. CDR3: CASSSPRTRDETQYF. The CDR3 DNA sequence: TGTGCCAGCAGTTCCCCAAGGACTAGAGACGAGACCCAGTACTTC.

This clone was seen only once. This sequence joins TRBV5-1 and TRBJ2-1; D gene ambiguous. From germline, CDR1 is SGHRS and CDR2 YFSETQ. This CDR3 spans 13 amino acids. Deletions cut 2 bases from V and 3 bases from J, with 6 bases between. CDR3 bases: TGCGCCAGCAGCTTAGCTGACTACAATGAGCAGTTCTTC. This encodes CASSLADYNEQFF. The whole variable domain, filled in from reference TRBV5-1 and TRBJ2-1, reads KAGVTQTPRYLIKTRGQQVTLSCSPISGHRSVSWYQQTPGQGLQFLFEYFSETQRNKGNFPGRFSGRQFSNSRSEMNVSTLELGDSALYLCASSLADYNEQFFGPGTRLTVL.

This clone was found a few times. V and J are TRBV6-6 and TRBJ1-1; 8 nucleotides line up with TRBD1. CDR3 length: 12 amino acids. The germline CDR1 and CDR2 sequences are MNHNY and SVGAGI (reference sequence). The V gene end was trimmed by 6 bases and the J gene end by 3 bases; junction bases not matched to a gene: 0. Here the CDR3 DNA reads TGTGCCAGCAGGACAGGGGACACTGAAGCTTTCTTT. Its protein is CASRTGDTEAFF.

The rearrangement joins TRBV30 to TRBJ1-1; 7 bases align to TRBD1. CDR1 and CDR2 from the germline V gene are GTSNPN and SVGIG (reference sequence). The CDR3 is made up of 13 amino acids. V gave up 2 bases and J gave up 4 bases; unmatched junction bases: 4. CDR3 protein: CAWSTGDPTEAFF. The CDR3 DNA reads TGTGCCTGGAGTACAGGGGATCCCACTGAAGCTTTCTTT.

The CDR3 nucleotides read TGTGCCTGGAGGGACAGGACCCGGGATCAGCCCCAGCATTTT. Amino acids: CAWRDRTRDQPQHF. The chain carries TRBV30 and TRBJ1-5; TRBD1 aligns across 7 bases. The CDR3 runs 14 residues. Germline V gene lookup returns CDR1 GTSNPN and CDR2 SVGIG (reference sequence). After removal of 3 bases from V and 5 bases from J, the junction contained 7 bases not matched to a gene.

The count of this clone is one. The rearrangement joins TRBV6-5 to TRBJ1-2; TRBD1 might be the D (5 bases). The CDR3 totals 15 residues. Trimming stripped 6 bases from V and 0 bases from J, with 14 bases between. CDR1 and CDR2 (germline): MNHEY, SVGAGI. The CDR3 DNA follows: TGTGCCAGCAGGCCCCCGGGGGGTACTAACTATGGCTACACCTTC. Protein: CASRPPGGTNYGYTF.

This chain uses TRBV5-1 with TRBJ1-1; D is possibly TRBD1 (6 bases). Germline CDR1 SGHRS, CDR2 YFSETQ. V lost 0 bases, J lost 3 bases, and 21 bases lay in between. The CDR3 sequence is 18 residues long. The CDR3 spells CASSLVTGTYPSDTEAFF. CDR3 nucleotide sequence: TGCGCCAGCAGCTTGGTAACCGGGACATACCCGTCAGACACTGAAGCTTTCTTT.

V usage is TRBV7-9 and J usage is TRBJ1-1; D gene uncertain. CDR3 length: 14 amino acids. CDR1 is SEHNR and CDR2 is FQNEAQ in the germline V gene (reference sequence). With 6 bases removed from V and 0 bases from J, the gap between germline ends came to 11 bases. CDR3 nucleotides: TGTGCCAGCAGGACGACTGGCATGAACACTGAAGCTTTCTTT. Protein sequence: CASRTTGMNTEAFF.

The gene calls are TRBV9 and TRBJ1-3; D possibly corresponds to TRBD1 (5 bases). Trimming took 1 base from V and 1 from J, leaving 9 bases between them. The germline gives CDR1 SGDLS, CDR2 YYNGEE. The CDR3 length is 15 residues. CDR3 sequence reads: CASSVQGKSGNTIYF. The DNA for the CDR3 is TGTGCCAGCAGCGTACAGGGTAAATCTGGAAACACCATATATTTT.

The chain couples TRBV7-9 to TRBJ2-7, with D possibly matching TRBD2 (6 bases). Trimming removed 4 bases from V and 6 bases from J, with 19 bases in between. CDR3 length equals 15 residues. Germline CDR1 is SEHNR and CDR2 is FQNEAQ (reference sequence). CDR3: CASSSARGLGGEQYF. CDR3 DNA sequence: TGTGCCAGCAGCTCAGCACGTGGCTTGGGGGGCGAGCAGTACTTC. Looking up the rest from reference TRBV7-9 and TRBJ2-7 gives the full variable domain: DTGVSQNPRHKITKRGQNVTFRCDPISEHNRLYWYRQTLGQGPEFLTYFQNEAQLEKSRLLSDRFSAERPKGSFSTLEIQRTEQGDSAMYLCASSSARGLGGEQYFGPGTRLTVT.

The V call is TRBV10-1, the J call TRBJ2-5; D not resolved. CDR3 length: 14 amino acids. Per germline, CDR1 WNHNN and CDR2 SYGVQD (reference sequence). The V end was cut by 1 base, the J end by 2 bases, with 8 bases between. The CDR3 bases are TGCGCCAGCAGTGAGTTAAACAATCAAGAGACCCAGTACTTC. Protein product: CASSELNNQETQYF.

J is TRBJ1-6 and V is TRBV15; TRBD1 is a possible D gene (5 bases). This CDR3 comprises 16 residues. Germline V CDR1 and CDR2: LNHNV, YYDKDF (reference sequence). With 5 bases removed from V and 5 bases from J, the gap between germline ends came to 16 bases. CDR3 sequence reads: CATSPRSGSNNSPLHF. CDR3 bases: TGTGCCACCAGCCCCCGTTCAGGGTCGAATAATTCACCCCTCCACTTT.

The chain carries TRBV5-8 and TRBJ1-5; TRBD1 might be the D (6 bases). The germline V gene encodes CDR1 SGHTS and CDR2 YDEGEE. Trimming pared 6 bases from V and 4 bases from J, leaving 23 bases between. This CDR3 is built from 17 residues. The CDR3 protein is CASNPLTGGLGNQPQHF. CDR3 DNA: TGTGCCAGCAACCCCCTTACGGGGGGCCTTGGAAATCAGCCCCAGCATTTT.

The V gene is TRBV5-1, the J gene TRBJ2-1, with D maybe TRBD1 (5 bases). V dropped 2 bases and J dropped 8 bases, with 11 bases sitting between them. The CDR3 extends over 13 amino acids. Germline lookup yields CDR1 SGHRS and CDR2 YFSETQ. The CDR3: CASSLREGDEQFF. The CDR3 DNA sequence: TGCGCCAGCAGCTTACGTGAAGGGGATGAGCAGTTCTTC.

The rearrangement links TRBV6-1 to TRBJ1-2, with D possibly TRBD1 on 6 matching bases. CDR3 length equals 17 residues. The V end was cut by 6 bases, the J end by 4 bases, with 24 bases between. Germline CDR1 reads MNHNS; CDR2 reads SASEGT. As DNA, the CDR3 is TGTGCCAGCAGCGAAACCGTCAGGGGCAGGCTCATCTATGGCTACACCTTC. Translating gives CASSETVRGRLIYGYTF.

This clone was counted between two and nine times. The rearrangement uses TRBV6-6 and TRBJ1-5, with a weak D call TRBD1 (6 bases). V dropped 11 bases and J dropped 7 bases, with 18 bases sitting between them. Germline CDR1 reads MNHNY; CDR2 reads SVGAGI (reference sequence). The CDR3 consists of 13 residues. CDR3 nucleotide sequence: TGTGCCGCCGAACCACAGGGAGGGCAGCCCCAGCATTTT. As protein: CAAEPQGGQPQHF.

CDR3 DNA: TGTGCCAGCAGCCAGGGACAGCCCAATCAGCCCCAGCATTTT. Amino acids: CASSQGQPNQPQHF. This chain uses TRBV28 with TRBJ1-5; 7 bases line up with TRBD1. Per germline, CDR1 MDHEN and CDR2 SYDVKM. Germline trimming cut 6 bases from V and 3 bases from J; bases unmatched to any gene: 5. The CDR3 sequence is 14 residues long. Using reference TRBV28 and TRBJ1-5 for the parts outside the CDR3, the full variable domain is DVKVTQSSRYLVKRTGEKVFLECVQDMDHENMFWYRQDPGLGLRLIYFSYDVKMKEKGDIPEGYSVSREKKERFSLILESASTNQTSMYLCASSQGQPNQPQHFGDGTRLSIL.

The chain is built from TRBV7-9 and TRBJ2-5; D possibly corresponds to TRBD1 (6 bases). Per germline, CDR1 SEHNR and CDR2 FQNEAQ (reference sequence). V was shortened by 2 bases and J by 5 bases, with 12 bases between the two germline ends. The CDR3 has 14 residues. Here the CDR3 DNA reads TGTGCCAGCAGCTTACCGAATACAGGGGAGACCCAGTACTTC. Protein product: CASSLPNTGETQYF.

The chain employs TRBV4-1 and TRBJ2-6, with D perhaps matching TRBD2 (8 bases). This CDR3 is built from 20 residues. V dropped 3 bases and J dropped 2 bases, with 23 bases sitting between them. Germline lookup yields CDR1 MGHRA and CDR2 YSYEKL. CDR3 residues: CASSQASGRGPSPGANVLTF. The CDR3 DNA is TGCGCCAGCAGCCAGGCTTCCGGGAGGGGGCCATCCCCTGGGGCCAACGTCCTGACTTTC.

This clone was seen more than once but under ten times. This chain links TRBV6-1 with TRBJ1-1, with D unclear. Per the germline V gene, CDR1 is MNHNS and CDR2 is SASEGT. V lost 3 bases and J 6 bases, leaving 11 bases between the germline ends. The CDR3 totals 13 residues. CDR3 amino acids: CASSDSHRAEAFF. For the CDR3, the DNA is TGTGCCAGCAGTGATAGCCACCGGGCTGAAGCTTTCTTT.

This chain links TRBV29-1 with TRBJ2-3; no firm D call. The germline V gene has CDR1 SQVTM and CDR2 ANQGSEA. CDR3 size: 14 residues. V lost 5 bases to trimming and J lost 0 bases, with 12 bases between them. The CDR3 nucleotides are TGCAGCGTTATAGTTGTAACTAGCACAGATACGCAGTATTTT. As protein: CSVIVVTSTDTQYF.

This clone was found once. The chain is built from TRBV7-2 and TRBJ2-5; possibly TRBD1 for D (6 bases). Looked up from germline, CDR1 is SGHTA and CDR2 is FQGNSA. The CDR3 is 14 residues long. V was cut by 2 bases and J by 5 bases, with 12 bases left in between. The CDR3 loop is CASSLSGAGETQYF. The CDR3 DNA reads TGTGCCAGCAGCTTATCAGGGGCCGGGGAGACCCAGTACTTC.